This T cell receptor beta chain was recorded in a study of CXCR3-negative and CXCR3-positive naive CD8 T cells. The germline gives CDR1 LGHDT, CDR2 YNNKEL (reference sequence). The CDR3 spans 11 residues. Turning to this clonotype: Its antigen remains unknown.

Via 5' RACE with UMI labels, TRB cDNA libraries were prepared. From the 5' RACE reads, TCRdb lists one entry per CDR3 protein and no DNA. This sample's clone table lists about 120,000 distinct CDR3 sequences. General observations from the study: CXCR3-positive naive cells had more hydrophobic TRB CDR3s than CXCR3-negative naive cells.

The source of this sequence is a human donor in good health. Some clones in this sample may be carry-over from other donors' samples. The genes are TRBV3-1 and TRBJ2-1. Sequencing used naive CXCR3+ CD8+ T cells from blood. As to subset: CD45RO-CCR7+CD27+CD95- naive CD8+ T cells expressing CXCR3 (TNR3+). The CDR3: CASSLDLVWFF.